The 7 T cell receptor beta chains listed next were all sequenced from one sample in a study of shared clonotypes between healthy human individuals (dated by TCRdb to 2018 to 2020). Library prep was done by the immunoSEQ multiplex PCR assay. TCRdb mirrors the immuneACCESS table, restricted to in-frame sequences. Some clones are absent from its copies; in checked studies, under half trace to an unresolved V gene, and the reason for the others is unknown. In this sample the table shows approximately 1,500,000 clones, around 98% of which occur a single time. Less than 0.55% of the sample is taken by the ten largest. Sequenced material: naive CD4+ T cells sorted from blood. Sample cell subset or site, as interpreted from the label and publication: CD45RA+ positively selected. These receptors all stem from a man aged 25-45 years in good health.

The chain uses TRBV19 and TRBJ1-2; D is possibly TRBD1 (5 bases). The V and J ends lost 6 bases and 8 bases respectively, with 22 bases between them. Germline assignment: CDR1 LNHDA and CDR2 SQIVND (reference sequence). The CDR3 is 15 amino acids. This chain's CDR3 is CASSGGRGYTSGYTF. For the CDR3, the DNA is TGTGCCAGTAGCGGAGGGAGGGGTTATACGAGCGGCTACACCTTC.

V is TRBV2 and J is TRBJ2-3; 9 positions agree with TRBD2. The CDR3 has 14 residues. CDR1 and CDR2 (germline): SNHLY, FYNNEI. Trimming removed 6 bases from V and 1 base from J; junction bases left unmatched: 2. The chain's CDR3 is CASRIAGGTDTQYF. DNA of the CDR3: TGTGCCAGCAGGATAGCGGGAGGCACAGATACGCAGTATTTT.

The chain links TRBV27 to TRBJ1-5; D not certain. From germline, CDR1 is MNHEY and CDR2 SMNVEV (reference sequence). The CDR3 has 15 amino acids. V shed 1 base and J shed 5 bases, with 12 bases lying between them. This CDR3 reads CASSLYRQVDQPQHF. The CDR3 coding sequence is TGTGCCAGCAGTTTATATCGGCAGGTGGATCAGCCCCAGCATTTT.

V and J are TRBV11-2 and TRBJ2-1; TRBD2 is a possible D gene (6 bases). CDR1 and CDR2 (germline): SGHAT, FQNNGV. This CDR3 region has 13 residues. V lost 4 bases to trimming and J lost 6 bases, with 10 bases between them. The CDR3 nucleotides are TGTGCCAGCAGCTCGGGACTGCTCAATGAGCAGTTCTTC. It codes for CASSSGLLNEQFF. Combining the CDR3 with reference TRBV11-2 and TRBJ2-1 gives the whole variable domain EAGVAQSPRYKIIEKRQSVAFWCNPISGHATLYWYQQILGQGPKLLIQFQNNGVVDDSQLPKDRFSAERLKGVDSTLKIQPAKLEDSAVYLCASSSGLLNEQFFGPGTRLTVL.

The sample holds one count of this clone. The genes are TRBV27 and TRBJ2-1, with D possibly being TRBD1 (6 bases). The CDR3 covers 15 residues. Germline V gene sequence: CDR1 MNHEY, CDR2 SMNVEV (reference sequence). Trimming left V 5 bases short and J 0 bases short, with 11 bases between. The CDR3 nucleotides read TGTGCCAGCAGTGGGACAAGGAGCTCCTACAATGAGCAGTTCTTC. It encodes CASSGTRSSYNEQFF.

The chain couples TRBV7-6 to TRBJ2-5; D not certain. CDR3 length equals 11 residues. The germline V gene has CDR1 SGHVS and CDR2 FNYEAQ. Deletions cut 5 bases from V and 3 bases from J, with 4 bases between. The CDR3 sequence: CASSEKETQYF. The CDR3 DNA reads TGTGCCAGCAGCGAGAAAGAGACCCAGTACTTC.

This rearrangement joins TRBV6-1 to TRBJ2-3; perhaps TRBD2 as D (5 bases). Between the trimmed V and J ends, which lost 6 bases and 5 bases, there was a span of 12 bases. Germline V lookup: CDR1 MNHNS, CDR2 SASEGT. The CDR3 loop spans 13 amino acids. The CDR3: CASRRGALDTQYF. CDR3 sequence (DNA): TGTGCCAGCAGACGGGGTGCTTTAGATACGCAGTATTTT.